Shown below are 31 T cell receptor beta chains from a single sample sequenced in a study of T cell responses to AZD1222 COVID-19 vaccine. Profiled with immunoSEQ multiplex PCR; TCRdb holds only in-frame clones, not every one. This sample has 70,000 to 90,000 clones; roughly 91% occur once, and the top ten carry 18%. Sequencing used peripheral blood, obtained 28 days after the second AZD1222 dose. The receptors here all came from an adult who received the AZD1222 COVID-19 vaccine.

V usage is TRBV19 and J usage is TRBJ2-7; no reliable D call. Germline-derived CDR1 and CDR2 are LNHDA and SQIVND (reference sequence). V lost 3 bases and J 6 bases, leaving 12 bases between the germline ends. This CDR3 region has 13 residues. CDR3 loop: CASSISARLEQYF. CDR3 coding DNA: TGTGCCAGTAGTATCTCGGCCCGGCTCGAGCAGTACTTC.

J is TRBJ1-5 and V is TRBV19; TRBD1 might be the D (5 bases). The V and J ends lost 5 bases and 1 base respectively, with 12 bases between them. The germline V gene has CDR1 LNHDA and CDR2 SQIVND (reference sequence). The CDR3 totals 15 residues. The CDR3 loop is CASSVVRASNQPQHF. The CDR3 DNA reads TGTGCCAGTAGTGTTGTCAGGGCCAGCAATCAGCCCCAGCATTTT. Full variable domain (rest looked up from reference TRBV19 and TRBJ1-5): DGGITQSPKYLFRKEGQNVTLSCEQNLNHDAMYWYRQDPGQGLRLIYYSQIVNDFQKGDIAEGYSVSREKKESFPLTVTSAQKNPTAFYLCASSVVRASNQPQHFGDGTRLSIL.

The chain links TRBV28 to TRBJ2-1; D gene unclear. The CDR3 is 15 residues long. V lost 0 bases and J 9 bases, leaving 15 bases between the germline ends. Germline-derived CDR1 and CDR2 are MDHEN and SYDVKM. The CDR3 sequence is CASSLWDQAPSEQFF. Written as DNA, the CDR3 is TGTGCCAGCAGTTTATGGGACCAAGCCCCGAGTGAGCAGTTCTTC.

The rearrangement links TRBV5-4 to TRBJ1-6; 7 bases are shared with TRBD1. This CDR3 spans 17 amino acids. V lost 3 bases to trimming and J lost 0 bases; unmatched junction nucleotides: 6. Germline CDR1 and CDR2: SGHNT and YYREEE (reference sequence). In DNA form, the CDR3 reads TGTGCCAGCAGCTCCGGGACAGAGAGCTCCTATAATTCACCCCTCCACTTT. Its translation: CASSSGTESSYNSPLHF.

This chain links TRBV6-5 with TRBJ2-3; D unclear. Germline V gene sequence: CDR1 MNHEY, CDR2 SVGAGI. Trimming shortened V by 2 bases and J by 3 bases, and 9 bases separated the two germline ends. This CDR3 comprises 14 residues. CDR3 residues: CASSYREVTDTQYF. In nucleotides, the CDR3 is TGTGCCAGCAGTTACAGGGAAGTAACAGATACGCAGTATTTT.

This chain connects TRBV6-2 or TRBV6-3 to TRBJ1-1, with 7 bases aligning to TRBD1. The CDR3 covers 13 residues. The J segment lost 5 bases and the V segment lost 6 bases, leaving 6 bases of the junction unmatched. CDR1 and CDR2 (germline): MNHEY, SVGEGT. The CDR3 here is CASSKNRGTEAFF. CDR3 sequence (DNA): TGTGCCAGCAGCAAAAACAGGGGTACTGAAGCTTTCTTT.

This chain joins TRBV11-2 and TRBJ1-5, with D unresolved. The CDR3 loop spans 13 amino acids. Germline lookup yields CDR1 SGHAT and CDR2 FQNNGV. The V end was cut by 0 bases, the J end by 5 bases, with 5 bases between. The CDR3 loop is CASSLDRYQPQHF. The DNA of the CDR3 is TGTGCCAGCAGCTTAGACAGATATCAGCCCCAGCATTTT.

The chain carries TRBV19 and TRBJ2-2, with 15 bases lining up with TRBD2. Looked up from germline, CDR1 is LNHDA and CDR2 is SQIVND (reference sequence). V trimming: 8 bases; J trimming: 3 bases; junction bases outside the gene matches: 4. CDR3 length equals 16 residues. The CDR3 DNA reads TGTGCCAGTGGACTAGCGGGGGGGCACTACACCGGGGAGCTGTTTTTT. Protein sequence: CASGLAGGHYTGELFF.

The chain couples TRBV6-1 to TRBJ1-5, with unresolved D. There are 13 residues in the CDR3. From germline, CDR1 is MNHNS and CDR2 SASEGT. V was trimmed by 2 bases and J by 5 bases, leaving 7 bases between them. CDR3 region: CASSERVDQPQHF. The CDR3 DNA is TGTGCCAGCAGTGAAAGGGTAGATCAGCCCCAGCATTTT.

A remark on this clone: Other DNA sequences in this specimen translate into the identical CDR3. V gene TRBV12-3 or TRBV12-4 combines with J gene TRBJ2-5; D remains unclear. The CDR3 length is 11 residues. V was pared by 8 bases and J by 4 bases, with 8 bases between. The chain's CDR3 is CASSLSETQYF. CDR3 coding DNA: TGTGCCAGCTCACTGTCAGAGACCCAGTACTTC.

The rearrangement links TRBV7-3 to TRBJ1-1; no definite D call. V lost 7 bases to trimming and J lost 5 bases, with 14 bases between them. Germline V lookup: CDR1 SGHTA, CDR2 FQGTGA. This CDR3 has 13 residues. The CDR3 loop is CASTATTVTEAFF. The CDR3 region has the DNA TGTGCCAGCACTGCAACGACGGTGACTGAAGCTTTCTTT. The variable domain in full, with the rest retrieved from reference TRBV7-3 and TRBJ1-1, is GAGVSQTPSNKVTEKGKYVELRCDPISGHTALYWYRQSLGQGPEFLIYFQGTGAADDSGLPNDRFFAVRPEGSVSTLKIQRTERGDSAVYLCASTATTVTEAFFGQGTRLTVV.

The chain is built from TRBV30 and TRBJ1-4, with D unresolved. Germline CDR1 GTSNPN, CDR2 SVGIG (reference sequence). The CDR3 loop spans 15 amino acids. Trimming stripped 1 base from V and 6 bases from J, with 15 bases between. CDR3 region: CAWSGRTAGDEKLFF. The DNA for the CDR3 is TGTGCCTGGAGTGGGAGGACGGCGGGAGATGAAAAACTGTTTTTT.

The genes are TRBV5-6 and TRBJ1-4; 7 bases line up with TRBD1. The CDR3 runs 16 residues. With V trimmed by 4 bases and J by 0 bases, 6 bases remained unmatched. Germline CDR1 and CDR2: SGHDT and YYEEEE. CDR3 sequence (DNA): TGTGCCAGCAGCACGAGACAGGGTGCAACTAATGAAAAACTGTTTTTT. It encodes CASSTRQGATNEKLFF. The full variable domain, with the rest looked up from reference TRBV5-6 and TRBJ1-4, is DAGVTQSPTHLIKTRGQQVTLRCSPKSGHDTVSWYQQALGQGPQFIFQYYEEEERQRGNFPDRFSGHQFPNYSSELNVNALLLGDSALYLCASSTRQGATNEKLFFGSGTQLSVL.

In its sample, this clone was seen once. The V call is TRBV19, the J call TRBJ1-2; TRBD1 agrees at 9 bases. CDR3 size: 19 residues. Trimming at V came to 5 bases and at J to 4 bases, leaving 20 bases not matched to a gene. The germline CDR1 and CDR2 sequences are LNHDA and SQIVND (reference sequence). The CDR3 protein is CASSSLLGQGNPTGYGYTF. Written as DNA, the CDR3 is TGTGCCAGTAGTTCGTTGTTGGGACAGGGCAATCCTACCGGCTATGGCTACACCTTC.

This sequence joins TRBV7-6 and TRBJ2-1; D gene unclear. CDR1 is SGHVS, CDR2 FNYEAQ, per germline. Trimming took 1 base from V and 4 from J, leaving 14 bases between them. The length of the CDR3 is 16 residues. CDR3 region: CASSLDRTVLYNEQFF. The DNA for the CDR3 is TGTGCCAGCAGCTTAGACCGCACAGTTTTGTACAATGAGCAGTTCTTC.

This sequence joins TRBV30 and TRBJ1-3; 7 nucleotides agree with TRBD1. J gave up 1 base and V 1 base, and 4 bases lay outside the gene matches. Germline loops: CDR1 GTSNPN, CDR2 SVGIG (reference sequence). The CDR3 consists of 15 residues. The CDR3 nucleotides are TGTGCCTGGAGTGAAGGGGACAGTTCTGGAAACACCATATATTTT. Protein: CAWSEGDSSGNTIYF.

This chain links TRBV5-1 with TRBJ1-3, with 7 bases fitting TRBD1. In germline, CDR1 is SGHRS, CDR2 YFSETQ. Germline trimming cut 4 bases from V and 2 bases from J; bases unmatched to any gene: 3. The CDR3 has 14 amino acids. The CDR3 loop reads CASSQTGTGNTIYF. CDR3 nucleotide sequence: TGCGCCAGCAGCCAGACAGGGACTGGAAACACCATATATTTT.

The chain has TRBV11-3 and TRBJ2-1; 10 nucleotides agree with TRBD2. The J segment lost 2 bases and the V segment lost 5 bases, leaving 3 bases of the junction unmatched. Germline assignment: CDR1 SGHNT and CDR2 YENEEA. This CDR3 region has 15 residues. In DNA, the CDR3 is TGTGCCAGCAGCGTGGGGACTAGCGCCTACAATGAGCAGTTCTTC. Protein: CASSVGTSAYNEQFF.

This sequence joins TRBV10-3 and TRBJ2-2, with a weak D call TRBD1 (7 bases). The V gene lost 10 bases and the J gene lost 3 bases, with 24 bases spanning the gap. This CDR3 is built from 17 residues. CDR1 ENHRY and CDR2 SYGVKD come from the germline V gene. Here the CDR3 reads CATGDSGGTVYTGELFF. CDR3 bases: TGTGCCACCGGGGACTCGGGCGGGACAGTATACACCGGGGAGCTGTTTTTT.

The sample holds one count of this clone. The chain couples TRBV7-6 to TRBJ2-2, with D maybe TRBD1 (6 bases). The length of the CDR3 is 17 residues. The V and J ends lost 5 bases and 6 bases respectively, with 22 bases between them. CDR1 is SGHVS and CDR2 is FNYEAQ in the germline V gene. The CDR3 protein is CASSPSTGIGKAGELFF. CDR3 coding DNA: TGTGCCAGCAGCCCCTCAACAGGGATAGGAAAGGCCGGGGAGCTGTTTTTT.

The chain couples TRBV14 to TRBJ1-1, with TRBD1 matching over 11 bases. With 4 bases clipped from V and 7 bases from J, the junction kept 11 bases outside the gene matches. The CDR3 contains 16 residues. The germline V gene has CDR1 SGHDN and CDR2 FVKESK. As DNA, the CDR3 is TGTGCCAGCAGCCTGGACAGGGGGCCCTCCCTGGGTGAAGCTTTCTTT. It codes for CASSLDRGPSLGEAFF.

The chain has TRBV19 and TRBJ2-3, with D unclear. The length of the CDR3 is 13 residues. Trimming removed 5 bases at V and 3 bases at J, with 9 bases between. Germline CDR1 LNHDA, CDR2 SQIVND (reference sequence). CDR3 sequence: CASSLTGTDTQYF. CDR3 in DNA: TGTGCCAGTAGTCTAACCGGGACAGATACGCAGTATTTT.

The CDR3 nucleotides read TGTGCCAGCAGCCTGCGGACAGGGCCGGTCTATGGCTACACCTTC. This sequence encodes CASSLRTGPVYGYTF. The chain is built from TRBV5-5 and TRBJ1-2, with 8 bases that match TRBD1. Trimming took 4 bases from V and 4 from J; bases not matched to a gene: 9. The CDR3 runs 15 residues. Germline loops: CDR1 SGHKS, CDR2 YYEKEE (reference sequence).

The rearrangement links TRBV12-3 or TRBV12-4 to TRBJ1-1; no firm D call. This CDR3 region has 13 residues. V was cut by 6 bases and J by 1 base, with 9 bases left in between. Written as DNA, the CDR3 is TGTGCCAGCAGCTTCACACAGAACACTGAAGCTTTCTTT. Amino acids: CASSFTQNTEAFF.

V and J are TRBV12-3 or TRBV12-4 and TRBJ2-1; D uncertain. V was pared by 4 bases and J by 8 bases, with 12 bases between. The length of the CDR3 is 13 residues. The CDR3, as DNA: TGTGCCAGCAGTTCCCCGGCTTCGGATGAGCAGTTCTTC. Translated, it gives CASSSPASDEQFF.

CDR3 coding DNA: TGTGCCAGCAGCACGGACAGCGGCAATCAGCCCCAGCATTTT. Its translation is CASSTDSGNQPQHF. V and J are TRBV6-5 and TRBJ1-5; perhaps TRBD1 as D (6 bases). V lost 6 bases and J lost 2, with 11 bases in between. The CDR3 extends over 14 amino acids. CDR1 is MNHEY and CDR2 is SVGAGI in the germline V gene.

The rearrangement links TRBV7-9 to TRBJ1-1; a weak D match, TRBD1 (6 bases). CDR1 is SEHNR, CDR2 FQNEAQ, per germline (reference sequence). The ends were cut back, 6 bases at V and 0 bases at J, with 17 bases in the middle. CDR3 size: 16 residues. This CDR3 reads CASRSGTRNLNTEAFF. The DNA for the CDR3 is TGTGCCAGCAGGTCCGGGACAAGGAACTTGAACACTGAAGCTTTCTTT.

V is TRBV19 and J is TRBJ1-2, with TRBD1 identical over 8 bases. Trimming at V came to 6 bases and at J to 0 bases, leaving 9 bases not matched to a gene. This CDR3 region has 16 residues. Germline V gives CDR1 LNHDA, CDR2 SQIVND (reference sequence). CDR3 sequence: CASRDDRGITNYGYTF. DNA of the CDR3: TGTGCCAGTAGAGACGACAGGGGCATCACTAACTATGGCTACACCTTC.

The J gene is TRBJ1-3, the V gene TRBV7-2; 7 nucleotides align to TRBD1. CDR1 is SGHTA, CDR2 FQGNSA, per germline. Trimming removed 3 bases from V and 0 bases from J; junction bases left unmatched: 2. The CDR3 runs 15 residues. CDR3 DNA: TGTGCCAGCAGCTTGGGACAGAACTCTGGAAACACCATATATTTT. Protein: CASSLGQNSGNTIYF.

The chain joins TRBV5-1 to TRBJ1-1; D is perhaps TRBD1 (5 bases). Germline values: CDR1 SGHRS, CDR2 YFSETQ. Trimming removed 1 base at V and 3 bases at J, with 13 bases between. The CDR3 is 15 amino acids. The CDR3 here is CASSLLGRGDTEAFF. The DNA for the CDR3 is TGCGCCAGCAGCTTGTTGGGGCGCGGGGACACTGAAGCTTTCTTT.

The chain joins TRBV19 to TRBJ1-4, with a weak D call TRBD1 (6 bases). The CDR3 has 16 residues. The ends were cut back, 5 bases at V and 2 bases at J, with 15 bases in the middle. CDR1 and CDR2 (germline): LNHDA, SQIVND (reference sequence). CDR3 sequence: CASSPSRGGTNEKLFF. The DNA of the CDR3 is TGTGCCAGTAGTCCCTCTCGGGGGGGCACTAATGAAAAACTGTTTTTT.